This is a list of T cell receptor beta chains from one sample in a study of T cells in Graves' hyperthyroidism and ophthalmopathy. Via MiXCR, TCRdb re-called the multiplex PCR reads, giving one row per CDR3 protein. This sample has roughly 500,000 distinct CDR3 sequences, with 22% found just once. Sequencing was done on a sample of blood. The origin of the receptors is a woman in her 70s with Graves' ophthalmopathy. Both conserved end residues are part of each CDR3. D genes are given only for firm matches. Not every row has a clone size; where given, it reads once, few, many or a size class.

>.|TRBV5-1|TRBJ2-5|.
TGCGCCAGCAGCTTCCATACAGCGACCCAAGAGACCCAGTACTTC
CASSFHTATQETQYF
>many|TRBV28|TRBJ2-1|.
TGTGCCAGCAGTGGCACTTCCTCCTACAATGAGCAGTTCTTC
CASSGTSSYNEQFF
>many|TRBV19|TRBJ1-2|.
TGTGCCAGTAGTATTTCTTACGATTCCGGACCCTATGGCTACACCTTC
CASSISYDSGPYGYTF
>.|TRBV5-1|TRBJ2-1|.
TGCGCCAGCAGCTATGACCCGGGGTACCGAGCGGATTCCTACAATGAGCAGTTCTTC
CASSYDPGYRADSYNEQFF
>few|TRBV5-4|TRBJ2-7|TRBD1
TGTGCCAGCAGCACCCGGGACAGGGGGAACTACGAGCAGTACTTC
CASSTRDRGNYEQYF
>many|TRBV30|TRBJ1-5|.
TGTGCCTGTACTGAGGACCCAACTGTCCAGCCCCAGCATTTT
CACTEDPTVQPQHF
>.|TRBV10-1|TRBJ2-1|.
TGCGCCGGAGGGGACTCTAGGGAACCGTCCTCCTACAATGAGCAGTTCTTC
CAGGDSREPSSYNEQFF
>.|TRBV28|TRBJ2-1|.
TGTGCCAGCAAGGGGGGGGGGGTATACAATGAGCAGTTCTTC
CASKGGGVYNEQFF
>few|TRBV20-1|TRBJ1-5|.
TGCAGTGCTAAACAGATTAGCAATCAGCCCCAGCATTTT
CSAKQISNQPQHF
>few|TRBV20-1|TRBJ2-3|TRBD2
TGCAGTGCTAGACGTAGCGGGGTGCGAACCGGGGATACGCAGTATTTT
CSARRSGVRTGDTQYF
>.|TRBV5-1|TRBJ2-7|.
TGCGCCAGCAGCTCCGTTGGCCCTTCTTCCGAGCAGTACTTC
CASSSVGPSSEQYF
>.|TRBV3-1|TRBJ1-4|.
TGTGCCAGCAGTCGAGTTTTGATGTCCGGCGTTCACGGTGAAAAACTGTTTTTT
CASSRVLMSGVHGEKLFF
>.|TRBV11-2|TRBJ1-2|.
TGTGCCAGCAGTCCGGCCAATGGCTACACCTTC
CASSPANGYTF
>.|TRBV9|TRBJ2-1|.
TGTGCCAGCAGCGTAGTGCCGGAATCAGCCGTGGGACAGTTCTTC
CASSVVPESAVGQFF
>few|TRBV5-5|TRBJ2-5|.
TGTGCCAGCAGCTTGGACAGGGTGAGGACCCAGTACTTC
CASSLDRVRTQYF
>many|TRBV28|TRBJ1-1|.
TGTGCCAGCAGTTTTCCCTTAGGAACAGCTGAAGCTTTCTTT
CASSFPLGTAEAFF
>few|TRBV20-1|TRBJ2-1|TRBD2
TGCAGTGCAACCGAAAGCGGGAGGGGGTACAATGAGCAGTTCTTC
CSATESGRGYNEQFF
>.|TRBV7-9|TRBJ1-2|.
TGTGCCAGCAGCTTCAGTGCGGGCTTCAATAACTATGGCTACACCTTC
CASSFSAGFNNYGYTF
>few|TRBV12-3/TRBV12-4|TRBJ1-4|.
TGTGCCAGCAGTTGGGGACAATTCGAAAAACTGTTTTTT
CASSWGQFEKLFF
>.|TRBV20-1|TRBJ2-3|TRBD2
TGCAGTGCTAGAGGGCTAGCGGGGAAAGATACGCAGTATTTT
CSARGLAGKDTQYF
>few|TRBV15|TRBJ2-3|.
TGTGCCATCCAGCGGGTTTACACAGATACGCAGTATTTT
CAIQRVYTDTQYF
>.|TRBV7-3|TRBJ2-1|.
TGTGCCAGCAGCTTAACGGGACCCCACAATGAGCAGTTCTTC
CASSLTGPHNEQFF
>few|TRBV2|TRBJ2-2|.
TGTGCCAGCAGTGAAGCGGGACCAGACACCGGGGAGCTGTTTTTT
CASSEAGPDTGELFF
>.|TRBV10-3|TRBJ2-7|TRBD2
TGTGCCATCAGTGAGACTAGCGGGAGTGGCTACGAGCAGTACTTC
CAISETSGSGYEQYF
>.|TRBV19|TRBJ1-6|.
TGTGCCAGTGGGCCGCTCTCCTATAATTCACCCCTCCACTTT
CASGPLSYNSPLHF
>few|TRBV9|TRBJ2-2|TRBD1
TGTGCCAGCAGCACCCGGGACAGGGGGACCGGGGAGCTGTTTTTT
CASSTRDRGTGELFF
>few|TRBV7-2|TRBJ2-7|TRBD2
TGTGCCAGCAGCTTAGCCGGTAGCGGGCTATCCTACGAGCAGTACTTC
CASSLAGSGLSYEQYF
>.|TRBV7-3|TRBJ2-6|TRBD1
TGTGCCAGCAGCCGCCGGGGCAGGGGGATAGGTGGGGCCAACGTCCTGACTTTC
CASSRRGRGIGGANVLTF
>few|TRBV28|TRBJ2-5|TRBD2
TGTGAGGCTAGCGGGAGAAGTCGGGAGACCCAGTACTTC
CEASGRSRETQYF
>few|TRBV15|TRBJ2-3|TRBD2
TGTGCCACCAGCACAGAGAAAACTTGGACTAGCAATCCATATACGCAGTATTTT
CATSTEKTWTSNPYTQYF
>few|TRBV19|TRBJ2-3|.
TGTGCCAGTAGGATCCCCGGGACAGATACGCAGTATTTT
CASRIPGTDTQYF
>few|TRBV25-1|TRBJ1-2|.
TGTGCCAGCAGTGAGACGAGGGGAGGCGGCTACACCTTC
CASSETRGGGYTF